This T cell receptor beta chain was profiled in a study of post-analysis software for immune sequencing data. Across the whole study: Progressive-relapsing, secondary progressive and relapsing-remitting multiple sclerosis were among the disease courses included.

A few counts support this clonotype. What it recognizes is unknown. Study conclusions and caveats: Relative to controls, patients had five TRBV segments at higher frequency, with TRBV5-6, TRBV5-1 and TRBV20-1 among these. Multiple sclerosis was associated with a significant reduction in normalized Chao1 diversity relative to controls.

Presence of unique molecular identifiers characterized the TCR beta cDNA libraries. Each CDR3 protein gets one entry after TCRdb re-called the PCR reads with MiXCR. The data contain about 540,000 distinct CDR3 sequences, roughly 34% of them singletons. Looked up from germline, CDR1 is SGHRS and CDR2 is YFSETQ. CDR3 length: 16 residues. The junction had 8 bases not matched to a gene; V was cut back by 1 base and J by 4 bases. This chain joins TRBV5-1 and TRBJ2-3; 8 nucleotides align to TRBD2. The sequence came from a girl under 18 with multiple sclerosis. The sequenced sample was blood. CDR3 nucleotides: TGCGCCAGCAGCTTGCGGCCAGCGGGGGAGGCAGATACGCAGTATTTT. Protein: CASSLRPAGEADTQYF.